The 23 T cell receptor beta chains given below trace back to one sample, sequenced in a study of cytomegalovirus exposure and HLA in healthy donors (TCRdb year 2017). Library creation used the immunoSEQ multiplex PCR assay. The multiplex PCR relied on a mix of 60 forward primers for TCR Vbeta segments and 13 reverse primers for TCR Jbeta segments. In its TCRdb copy, this immuneACCESS table keeps in-frame sequences only and misses some clones. Where compared with another copy, unresolved V genes explain less than half of these, and the others have no known cause. The sample yields almost 200,000 clones; roughly 79% were counted once. The top ten constitute 1.5% to 2% of the sample. Sequenced: PBMCs. Every receptor here comes from a man aged 25 to 40 in good health and CMV-seronegative.

This clone was detected only a few times. The CDR3 DNA is TGCAGCGCCCTACCTCGGGGGGACACTGAAGCTTTCTTT. Translation gives CSALPRGDTEAFF. The V and J genes are TRBV29-1 and TRBJ1-1; maybe TRBD1 (5 bases). The V end was cut by 7 bases, the J end by 3 bases, with 15 bases between. Per the germline V gene, CDR1 is SQVTM and CDR2 is ANQGSEA. The CDR3 is made up of 13 amino acids.

This clone turned up a few times. The rearrangement uses TRBV27 and TRBJ2-3, with 7 bases that match TRBD1. The length of the CDR3 is 16 residues. Germline CDR1 reads MNHEY; CDR2 reads SMNVEV (reference sequence). Trimming removed 5 bases from V and 2 bases from J; junction bases left unmatched: 10. For the CDR3, the DNA is TGTGCCAGCAGTCCCCGACAGGGCTTAGACACAGATACGCAGTATTTT. This translates into CASSPRQGLDTDTQYF.

This chain links TRBV28 with TRBJ1-5, with 10 bases matching TRBD1. The CDR3 sequence is 16 residues long. Losses at the gene ends were 5 bases for V and 2 bases for J; bases not matched to a gene: 6. The germline V gene encodes CDR1 MDHEN and CDR2 SYDVKM. CDR3 protein: CASSPLGTGGNQPQHF. CDR3 nucleotide sequence: TGTGCCAGCAGTCCTTTGGGGACAGGGGGCAATCAGCCCCAGCATTTT.

The chain links TRBV18 to TRBJ2-2; possible D gene TRBD1, 5 bases. V lost 4 bases to trimming and J lost 0 bases, with 9 bases between them. The CDR3 has 15 residues. Germline V gives CDR1 KGHSH, CDR2 LQKENI. The DNA for the CDR3 is TGTGCCAGCTCACAACAGGCCACGAACACCGGGGAGCTGTTTTTT. Its protein is CASSQQATNTGELFF.

J is TRBJ2-5 and V is TRBV10-3; weak D call: TRBD2 (5 bases). The J call may be incorrect, as the DNA end agrees better with TRBJ2-7. CDR3 length: 13 residues. CDR1 and CDR2 (germline): ENHRY, SYGVKD. CDR3 sequence reads: CAISESGVNEQYF. In DNA, the CDR3 is TGTGCCATCAGTGAGTCGGGAGTTAACGAGCAGTACTTC.

This chain links TRBV10-3 with TRBJ2-7; tentative D call: TRBD1 (5 bases). CDR3 size: 13 residues. V lost 8 bases to trimming and J lost 0 bases, with 11 bases between them. Germline lookup yields CDR1 ENHRY and CDR2 SYGVKD. This CDR3 is CAIGAASSYEQYF. CDR3 bases: TGTGCCATCGGGGCGGCCAGCTCCTACGAGCAGTACTTC.

The V gene is TRBV5-1, the J gene TRBJ2-3; 9 nucleotides match TRBD2. The length of the CDR3 is 15 residues. J gave up 5 bases and V 4 bases, and 8 bases lay outside the gene matches. Per the germline V gene, CDR1 is SGHRS and CDR2 is YFSETQ. CDR3 protein: CASSLNSGSIDTQYF. The CDR3 DNA follows: TGCGCCAGCAGCCTGAATAGCGGGAGTATAGATACGCAGTATTTT.

J is TRBJ2-7 and V is TRBV9; the D gene is possibly TRBD1 (7 bases). The V and J ends lost 3 bases and 6 bases respectively, with 13 bases between them. There are 13 residues in the CDR3. CDR1 is SGDLS and CDR2 is YYNGEE in the germline V gene. CDR3 residues: CASSARQGGEQYF. CDR3 coding DNA: TGTGCCAGCAGCGCTCGACAGGGAGGCGAGCAGTACTTC.

The chain couples TRBV6-1 to TRBJ1-2, with 8 positions matching TRBD1. The germline V gene encodes CDR1 MNHNS and CDR2 SASEGT. The CDR3 loop spans 17 amino acids. The ends lost 2 bases at V and 8 bases at J; junction bases unmatched: 16. For the CDR3, the DNA is TGTGCCAGCAGTGAACTCAGCTCGCAGGACAGGGTGAGAGGCTACACCTTC. Translated: CASSELSSQDRVRGYTF.

This clone was seen once. CDR3 coding DNA: TGTGCCAGCAGACAGGGGGCCTATGGCTACACCTTC. This codes for CASRQGAYGYTF. The chain couples TRBV28 to TRBJ1-2; 9 bases fit TRBD1. Trimming cost V 6 bases and J 4 bases; bases outside gene matches: 0. Germline V CDR1 and CDR2: MDHEN, SYDVKM. The CDR3 covers 12 residues.

This clone was picked up a small number of times. V gene TRBV6-5 combines with J gene TRBJ1-2; D may be TRBD1 (5 bases). Germline V gene sequence: CDR1 MNHEY, CDR2 SVGAGI. V was clipped by 0 bases and J by 4 bases, with 9 bases between them. The CDR3 extends over 14 amino acids. CDR3 nucleotides: TGTGCCAGCAGTTACTCGACAGCGAGCTATGGCTACACCTTC. Amino acids: CASSYSTASYGYTF.

The chain couples TRBV14 to TRBJ2-5; TRBD1 aligns across 7 bases. Trimming at V came to 0 bases and at J to 2 bases, leaving 6 bases not matched to a gene. Germline loops: CDR1 SGHDN, CDR2 FVKESK. The CDR3 runs 16 residues. The CDR3 sequence: CASSQEDRDQQETQYF. CDR3 nucleotide sequence: TGTGCCAGCAGCCAAGAAGACAGGGACCAACAAGAGACCCAGTACTTC.

V and J are TRBV11-2 and TRBJ2-7; unclear D gene. The CDR3 is 15 residues long. V lost 1 base, J lost 4 bases, and 14 bases lay in between. Germline-derived CDR1 and CDR2 are SGHAT and FQNNGV. The CDR3 loop is CASSLGSLPWYEQYF. The CDR3 bases are TGTGCCAGCAGCTTAGGTAGCCTACCCTGGTACGAGCAGTACTTC.

V is TRBV5-1 and J is TRBJ1-1, with a weak D call TRBD1 (5 bases). Trimming pared 4 bases from V and 3 bases from J, leaving 16 bases between. From germline, CDR1 is SGHRS and CDR2 YFSETQ. The CDR3 extends over 15 amino acids. For the CDR3, the DNA is TGCGCCAGCAGCCCCGGGGGAGGGTGGGACACTGAAGCTTTCTTT. As protein: CASSPGGGWDTEAFF. Together with reference TRBV5-1 and TRBJ1-1, the CDR3 gives the full variable domain: KAGVTQTPRYLIKTRGQQVTLSCSPISGHRSVSWYQQTPGQGLQFLFEYFSETQRNKGNFPGRFSGRQFSNSRSEMNVSTLELGDSALYLCASSPGGGWDTEAFFGQGTRLTVV.

V is TRBV2 and J is TRBJ2-1; TRBD1 aligns across 9 bases. CDR3 length: 14 residues. Looked up from germline, CDR1 is SNHLY and CDR2 is FYNNEI. V shed 4 bases and J 5 bases; nucleotides not matched to a gene: 3. The CDR3 is CASSGTGANNEQFF. In nucleotides, the CDR3 is TGTGCCAGCAGTGGGACAGGGGCGAACAATGAGCAGTTCTTC.

The rearrangement links TRBV6-1 to TRBJ2-7; the match to TRBD2 covers 9 bases. V dropped 7 bases and J dropped 6; count of bases not matched to a gene: 10. This CDR3 spans 14 amino acids. Per germline, CDR1 MNHNS and CDR2 SASEGT. CDR3 loop: CASTAASGKGEQYF. The CDR3, as DNA: TGTGCCAGCACGGCCGCTAGCGGGAAAGGCGAGCAGTACTTC.

The chain links TRBV19 to TRBJ1-1, with 8 bases matching TRBD1. V lost 4 bases to trimming and J lost 7 bases; unmatched junction nucleotides: 5. Germline V gene lookup returns CDR1 LNHDA and CDR2 SQIVND (reference sequence). The CDR3 totals 13 residues. The CDR3 region has the DNA TGTGCCAGTAGTACGGACAGGGAAGGTGAAGCTTTCTTT. Amino acids: CASSTDREGEAFF.

The rearrangement joins TRBV5-1 to TRBJ1-1; D possibly corresponds to TRBD1 (5 bases). Looked up from germline, CDR1 is SGHRS and CDR2 is YFSETQ. CDR3 size: 15 residues. Trimming took 4 bases from V and 1 from J, leaving 14 bases between them. The CDR3 DNA follows: TGCGCCAGCAGCCGAAGGGGCAGCCAGAACACTGAAGCTTTCTTT. The encoded protein is CASSRRGSQNTEAFF.

The V call is TRBV19, the J call TRBJ1-5; a possible D gene is TRBD1 (5 bases). The V and J ends lost 9 bases and 0 bases respectively, with 18 bases between them. Looked up from germline, CDR1 is LNHDA and CDR2 is SQIVND (reference sequence). The CDR3 spans 16 residues. The CDR3 protein is CASQYGTGYSNQPQHF. CDR3 nucleotide sequence: TGTGCCAGCCAGTACGGAACAGGATATAGCAATCAGCCCCAGCATTTT.

J is TRBJ2-5 and V is TRBV5-1, with D possibly TRBD1 on 5 matching bases. The CDR3 covers 13 residues. Trimming left V 0 bases short and J 3 bases short, with 6 bases between. Germline assignment: CDR1 SGHRS and CDR2 YFSETQ. CDR3 nucleotide sequence: TGCGCCAGCAGCTTGGGACAGAAAGAGACCCAGTACTTC. Translated: CASSLGQKETQYF.

The chain couples TRBV14 to TRBJ2-1; the match to TRBD2 covers 7 bases. The CDR3 totals 14 residues. Per the germline V gene, CDR1 is SGHDN and CDR2 is FVKESK. J gave up 12 bases and V 1 base, and 9 bases lay outside the gene matches. CDR3 DNA: TGTGCCAGCAGCCAAGGACTAGCAGACAACGTGCAGTTCTTC. Its translation: CASSQGLADNVQFF.

The chain combines TRBV29-1 with TRBJ2-5; 10 bases map to TRBD1. With the DNA end fitting TRBJ2-7 better, the J assignment may be wrong. Per germline, CDR1 SQVTM and CDR2 ANQGSEA. The CDR3 runs 13 residues. The CDR3 loop is CSVADRGKYEQYF. CDR3 DNA: TGCAGCGTTGCGGACAGGGGGAAATACGAGCAGTACTTC.

The CDR3 bases are TGCGCCAGCTCACGGACAGGGAGGTCCTACAATGAGCAGTTCTTC. Translating it yields CASSRTGRSYNEQFF. The rearrangement joins TRBV10-1 to TRBJ2-1; the match to TRBD1 covers 8 bases. V gave up 8 bases and J gave up 1 base; unmatched junction bases: 7. This CDR3 contains 15 residues. CDR1 is WNHNN and CDR2 is SYGVQD in the germline V gene (reference sequence).